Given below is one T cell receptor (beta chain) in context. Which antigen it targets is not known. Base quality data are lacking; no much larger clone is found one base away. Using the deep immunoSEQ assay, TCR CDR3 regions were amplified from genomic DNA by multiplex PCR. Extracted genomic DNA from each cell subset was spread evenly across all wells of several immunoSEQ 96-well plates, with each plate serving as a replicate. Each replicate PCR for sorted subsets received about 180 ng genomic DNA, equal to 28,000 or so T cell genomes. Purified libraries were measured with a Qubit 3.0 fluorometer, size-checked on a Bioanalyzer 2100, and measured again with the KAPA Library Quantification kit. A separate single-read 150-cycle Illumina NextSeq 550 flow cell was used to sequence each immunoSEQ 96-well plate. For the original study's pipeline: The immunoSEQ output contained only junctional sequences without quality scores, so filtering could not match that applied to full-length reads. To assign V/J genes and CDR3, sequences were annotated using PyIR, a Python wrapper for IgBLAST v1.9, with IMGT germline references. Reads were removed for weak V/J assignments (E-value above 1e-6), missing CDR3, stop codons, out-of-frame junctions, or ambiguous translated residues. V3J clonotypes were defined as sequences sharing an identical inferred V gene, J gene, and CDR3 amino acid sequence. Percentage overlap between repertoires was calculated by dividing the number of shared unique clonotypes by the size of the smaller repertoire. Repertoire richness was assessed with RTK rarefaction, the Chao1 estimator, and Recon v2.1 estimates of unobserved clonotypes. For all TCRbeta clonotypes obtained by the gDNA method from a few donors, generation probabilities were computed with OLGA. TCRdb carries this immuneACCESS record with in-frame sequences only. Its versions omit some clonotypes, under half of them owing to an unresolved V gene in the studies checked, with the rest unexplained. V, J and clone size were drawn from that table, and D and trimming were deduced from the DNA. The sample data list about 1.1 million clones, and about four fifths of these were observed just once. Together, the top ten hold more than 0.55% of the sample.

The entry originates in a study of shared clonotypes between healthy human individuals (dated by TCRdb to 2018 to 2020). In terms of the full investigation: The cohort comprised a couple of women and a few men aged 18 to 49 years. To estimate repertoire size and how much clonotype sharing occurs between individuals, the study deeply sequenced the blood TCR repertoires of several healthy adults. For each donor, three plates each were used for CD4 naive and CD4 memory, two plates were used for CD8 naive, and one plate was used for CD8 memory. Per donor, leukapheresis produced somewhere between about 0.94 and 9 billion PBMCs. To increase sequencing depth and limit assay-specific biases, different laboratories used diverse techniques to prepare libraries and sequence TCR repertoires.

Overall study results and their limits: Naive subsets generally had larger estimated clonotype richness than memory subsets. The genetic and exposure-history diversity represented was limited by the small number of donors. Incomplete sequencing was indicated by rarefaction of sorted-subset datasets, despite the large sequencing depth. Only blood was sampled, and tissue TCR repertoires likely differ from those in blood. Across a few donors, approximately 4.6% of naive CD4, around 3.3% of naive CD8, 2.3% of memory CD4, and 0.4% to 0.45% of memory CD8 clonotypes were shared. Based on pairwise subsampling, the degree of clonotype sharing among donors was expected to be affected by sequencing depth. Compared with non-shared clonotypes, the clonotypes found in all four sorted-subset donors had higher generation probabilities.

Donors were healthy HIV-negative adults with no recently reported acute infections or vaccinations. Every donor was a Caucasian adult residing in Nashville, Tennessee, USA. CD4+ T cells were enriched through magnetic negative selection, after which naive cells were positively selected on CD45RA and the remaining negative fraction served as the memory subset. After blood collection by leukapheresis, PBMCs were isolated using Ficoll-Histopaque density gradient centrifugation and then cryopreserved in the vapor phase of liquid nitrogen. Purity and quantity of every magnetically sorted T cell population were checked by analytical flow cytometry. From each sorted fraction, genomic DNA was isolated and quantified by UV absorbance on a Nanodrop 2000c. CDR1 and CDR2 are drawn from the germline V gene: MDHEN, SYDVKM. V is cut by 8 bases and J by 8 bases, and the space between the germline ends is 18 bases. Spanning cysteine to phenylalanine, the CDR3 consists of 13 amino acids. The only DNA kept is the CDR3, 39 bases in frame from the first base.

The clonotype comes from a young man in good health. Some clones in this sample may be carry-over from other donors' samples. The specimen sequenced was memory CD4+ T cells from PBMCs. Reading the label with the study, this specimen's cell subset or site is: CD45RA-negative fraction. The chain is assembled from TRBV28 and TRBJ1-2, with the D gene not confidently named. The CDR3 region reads CASSTHTEQGYTF. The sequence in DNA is TGTGCCAGCTCAACTCACACGGAACAGGGCTACACCTTC.